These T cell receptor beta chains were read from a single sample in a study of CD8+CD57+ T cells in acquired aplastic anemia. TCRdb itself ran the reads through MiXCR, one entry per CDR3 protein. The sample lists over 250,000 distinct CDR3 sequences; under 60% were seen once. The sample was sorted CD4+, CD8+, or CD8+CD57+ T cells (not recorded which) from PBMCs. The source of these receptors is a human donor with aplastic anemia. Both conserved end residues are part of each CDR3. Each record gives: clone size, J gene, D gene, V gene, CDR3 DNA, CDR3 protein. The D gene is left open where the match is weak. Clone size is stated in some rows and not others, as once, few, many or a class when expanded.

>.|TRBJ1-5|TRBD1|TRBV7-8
TGTGCCAGCAGCAGGACAGGGGCCAAAAATCAGCCCCAGCATTTT
CASSRTGAKNQPQHF
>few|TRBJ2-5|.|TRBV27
TGTGCCAGCAGTTCCGCTGGGGCAGGGGAAGAGACCCAGTACTTC
CASSSAGAGEETQYF
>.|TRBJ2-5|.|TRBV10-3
TGTGCCATCAGTGAGTCAGTAGGGCAGGGGGAGACCCAGTACTTC
CAISESVGQGETQYF
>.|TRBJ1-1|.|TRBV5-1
TGCGCCAGCAGCTTGGTGCAGATGAACACTGAAGCTTTCTTT
CASSLVQMNTEAFF
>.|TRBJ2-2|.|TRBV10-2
TGCGCCAGCAGTGGACCCCACACCGGGGAGCTGTTTTTT
CASSGPHTGELFF
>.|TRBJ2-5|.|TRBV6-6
TGTGCCAGCAGGACTACGGAAGAGACCCAGTACTTC
CASRTTEETQYF
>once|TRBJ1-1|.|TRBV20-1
TGCAGTGCTACCCAAGGTATAGCGGGGGACACTGAAGCTTTCTTT
CSATQGIAGDTEAFF
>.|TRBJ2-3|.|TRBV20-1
TGCAGTGCTAGAGGGGCAACTAGCACAGATACGCAGTATTTT
CSARGATSTDTQYF
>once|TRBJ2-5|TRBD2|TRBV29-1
TGCAGCGCCGGGGGGGGGCTGCTCCGCCCAGAGACCCAGTACTTC
CSAGGGLLRPETQYF
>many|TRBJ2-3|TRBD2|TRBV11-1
TGTGCCAGCAGCTTACTAGCGGGACGGGATACGCAGTATTTT
CASSLLAGRDTQYF
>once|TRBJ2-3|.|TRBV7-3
TGTGCCAGCAGCCTACTAGCCCTTAGCACAGATACGCAGTATTTT
CASSLLALSTDTQYF
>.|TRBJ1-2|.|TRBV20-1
TGCAGTGCTAGACTGGGCCATTCGGGAGGCTACACCTTC
CSARLGHSGGYTF
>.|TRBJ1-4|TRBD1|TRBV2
TGTGCCAGCAAAGTCCCAGGACAGGCTCGGGAAAAACTGTTTTTT
CASKVPGQAREKLFF
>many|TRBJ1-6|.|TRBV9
TGTGCCAGCAGCGCAACGACAGGTAGCTCCTATAATTCACCCCTCCACTTT
CASSATTGSSYNSPLHF
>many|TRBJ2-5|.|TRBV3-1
TGTGCCAGCAGCCAAGGTTCGCCCGCCCAGTACTTC
CASSQGSPAQYF
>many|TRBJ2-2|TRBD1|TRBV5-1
TGCGCCAGCAGCAGGGGACAGGGGAACACCGGGGAGCTGTTTTTT
CASSRGQGNTGELFF
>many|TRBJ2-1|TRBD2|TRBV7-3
TGTGCCAGCAGCTCCCGAGCCTGGACTAGTCCGATGATGGGCTCCTACAATGAGCAGTTCTTC
CASSSRAWTSPMMGSYNEQFF
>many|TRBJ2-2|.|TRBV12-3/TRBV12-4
TGTGCCAGCAGTTTACTGACCGGGGAGCTGTTTTTT
CASSLLTGELFF
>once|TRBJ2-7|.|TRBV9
TGTGCCAGCAGCTCGAAGGGGGGGGGCAAATACGAGCAGTACTTC
CASSSKGGGKYEQYF
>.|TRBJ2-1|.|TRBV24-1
TGTGCCACCAGTGATTTAGGGTCTTTCGAGCAGTTCTTC
CATSDLGSFEQFF
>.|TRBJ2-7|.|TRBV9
TGTGCCAGCAGCGTAGGGGGCGGGACGAGCTCCTACGAGCAGTACTTC
CASSVGGGTSSYEQYF
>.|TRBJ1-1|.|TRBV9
TGTGCCAGCAGCGTAGCTGAGGGCTTGAGTGAAGCTTTCTTT
CASSVAEGLSEAFF
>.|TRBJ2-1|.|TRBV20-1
TGCAGTGCTAGGCTCACAGGGATCCGCTACAATGAGCAGTTCTTC
CSARLTGIRYNEQFF
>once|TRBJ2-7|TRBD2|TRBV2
TGTGCCAGCAGTGAAAGTCTCGGACTAGGTGGCGAGCAGTACTTC
CASSESLGLGGEQYF
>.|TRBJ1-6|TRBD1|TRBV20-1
TGCAGTGCTCCAGGGGGCGGTTCACCCCTCCACTTT
CSAPGGGSPLHF
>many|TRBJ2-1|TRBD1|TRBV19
TGTGCCAGTAGTCAAAGGGGGCAACTAGTAACTGTCTTC
CASSQRGQLVTVF
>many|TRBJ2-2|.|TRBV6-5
TGTGCCAGCAGGGGGTGGGGAGTGGGCACAACCGGGGAGCTGTTTTTT
CASRGWGVGTTGELFF
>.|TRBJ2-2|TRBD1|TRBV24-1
TGTGCCACCGGACAGGGGAACACCGGGGAGCTGTTTTTT
CATGQGNTGELFF
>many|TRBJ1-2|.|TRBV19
TGTGCCAGTAATCGAGGACCGAACTATGGCTACACCTTC
CASNRGPNYGYTF
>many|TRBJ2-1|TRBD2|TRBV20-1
TGCAGTGCTAGACTAGCGGACTACTCCTACAATGAGCAGTTCTTC
CSARLADYSYNEQFF
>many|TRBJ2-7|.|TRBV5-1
TGCGCCAGCAGCGTCCGGGACGTCTACGAGCAGTACTTC
CASSVRDVYEQYF
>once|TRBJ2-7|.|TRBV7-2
TGTGCCAGCAGTTCCGCCCCTCCGGGTTTGGCCTACGAGCAGTACTTC
CASSSAPPGLAYEQYF
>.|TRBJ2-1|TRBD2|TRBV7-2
TGTGCCAGCAGCCAAAGCGGGGGATACAATGAGCAGTTCTTC
CASSQSGGYNEQFF
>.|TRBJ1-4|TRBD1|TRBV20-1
TGCAGTGCGGGGGGGACAGGGACTAATGAAAAACTGTTTTTT
CSAGGTGTNEKLFF
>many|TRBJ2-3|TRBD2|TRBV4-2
TGTGCCAGCAGCTCAGGCGAGCGGGGTGGCGCAGATACGCAGTATTTT
CASSSGERGGADTQYF
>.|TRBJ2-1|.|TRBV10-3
TGTGCCATCAGTGAGTCGCGGGGGCCACGGTACAATGAGCAGTTCTTC
CAISESRGPRYNEQFF
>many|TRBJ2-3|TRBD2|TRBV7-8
TGTGCCAGCAGCTCATTAGCGGGGGCCCTTAGCACAGATACGCAGTATTTT
CASSSLAGALSTDTQYF
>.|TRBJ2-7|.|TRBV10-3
TGTGCCATCAAAGACAGCCTTTCTTACGAGCAGTACTTC
CAIKDSLSYEQYF
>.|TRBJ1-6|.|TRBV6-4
TGTGCCAGCAGCTACGGGGGGCGAAAACCCCTCCACTTT
CASSYGGRKPLHF
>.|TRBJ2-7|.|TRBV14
TGTGCCAGCAGCCAAGTGGCACGCAACGAGCAGTACTTC
CASSQVARNEQYF
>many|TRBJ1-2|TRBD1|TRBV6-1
TGTGCCAGCGGAAACCGGGACAGGGTTTATGGCTACACCTTC
CASGNRDRVYGYTF
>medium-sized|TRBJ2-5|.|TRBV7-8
TGTGCCAGCAGCTTAGTCAACGGGGAGCCCCAGTACTTC
CASSLVNGEPQYF
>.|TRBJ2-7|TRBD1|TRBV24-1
TGTGCCACCAGTTCCGGGACAGCAAGCTCCTACGAGCAGTACTTC
CATSSGTASSYEQYF
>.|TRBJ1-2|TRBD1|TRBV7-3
TGTGCCAGCAGCTTGGGCCGCAGGGGGGGCTACACCTTC
CASSLGRRGGYTF
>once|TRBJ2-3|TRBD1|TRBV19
TGTGCCAGTAGTACCCGTGCAGGGGGCGTTCGGACAGATACGCAGTATTTT
CASSTRAGGVRTDTQYF
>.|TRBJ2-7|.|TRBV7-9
TGTGCCAGCAGCCCCGACTCACGCGAGCAGTACTTC
CASSPDSREQYF
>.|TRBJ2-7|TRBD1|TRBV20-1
TGCAGTGCTAGAGCCAATACAGGGGGTAGGTACGAGCAGTACTTC
CSARANTGGRYEQYF
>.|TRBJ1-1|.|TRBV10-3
.
CAISDFGPGTEAFF
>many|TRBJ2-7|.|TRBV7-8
TGTGCCAGCAGCTTACTAGTCGAGCAGTACTTC
CASSLLVEQYF
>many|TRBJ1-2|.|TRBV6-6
TGTGCCAGCAGCTGGGAAGGGGACTATGGCTACACCTTC
CASSWEGDYGYTF
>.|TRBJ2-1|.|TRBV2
TGTGCCAGCATATACACAGGGTTTCGTGAGCAGTTCTTC
CASIYTGFREQFF
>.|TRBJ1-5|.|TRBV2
TGTGCCAGCAGTCTCAGGGCCGAAAGTCAGCCCCAGCATTTT
CASSLRAESQPQHF
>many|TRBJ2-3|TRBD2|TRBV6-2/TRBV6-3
TGTGCCAGCAGTTACGGGGTCCTCCTAGCGGGGGGACAGTATTTT
CASSYGVLLAGGQYF
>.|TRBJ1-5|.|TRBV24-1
TGTGCCACCAGTGATTTCGGGACAAATCAGCCCCAGCATTTT
CATSDFGTNQPQHF
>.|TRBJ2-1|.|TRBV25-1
TGTGCCAGCACCCGCCCCGGGACTGGCCAATCCAATGAGCAGTTCTTC
CASTRPGTGQSNEQFF
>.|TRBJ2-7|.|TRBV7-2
TGTGCCAGCAGCCAAAGGGGGAGCAGCAGGTCCTACGAGCAGTACTTC
CASSQRGSSRSYEQYF
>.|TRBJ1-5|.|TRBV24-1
TGTGCCACCAGTGATGGGGGAGGGCCCAGGGAGCGGCCCCAGCATTTT
CATSDGGGPRERPQHF
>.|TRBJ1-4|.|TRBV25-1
TGTGCCAGCAGTGAATATTTGGTGGAAAAACTGTTTTTT
CASSEYLVEKLFF
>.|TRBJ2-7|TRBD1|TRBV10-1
TGCGCCACCCCTTCCGGGACAGGGGTGTGGGAGCAGTACTTC
CATPSGTGVWEQYF
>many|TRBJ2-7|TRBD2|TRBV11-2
TGTGCCAGCAGCTCCCTAGCGGGTCGGCGGTACGAGCAGTACTTC
CASSSLAGRRYEQYF